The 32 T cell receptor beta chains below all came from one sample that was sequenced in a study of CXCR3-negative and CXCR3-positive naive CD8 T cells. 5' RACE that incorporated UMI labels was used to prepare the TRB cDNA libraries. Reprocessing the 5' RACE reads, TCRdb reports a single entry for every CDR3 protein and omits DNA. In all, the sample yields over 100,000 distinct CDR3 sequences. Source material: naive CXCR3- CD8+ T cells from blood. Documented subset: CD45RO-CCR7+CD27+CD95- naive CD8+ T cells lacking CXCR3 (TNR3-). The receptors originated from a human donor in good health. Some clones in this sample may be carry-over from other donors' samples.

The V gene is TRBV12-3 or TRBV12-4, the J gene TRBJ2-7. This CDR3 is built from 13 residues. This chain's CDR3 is CASSFGTTYEQYF.

The CDR3 is CASSFGGSRSYEQYF. The chain couples TRBV28 to TRBJ2-7; the D call of TRBD1 rests on TCRdb alone, since no DNA is present to check it. Germline lookup yields CDR1 MDHEN and CDR2 SYDVKM. This CDR3 is built from 15 residues.

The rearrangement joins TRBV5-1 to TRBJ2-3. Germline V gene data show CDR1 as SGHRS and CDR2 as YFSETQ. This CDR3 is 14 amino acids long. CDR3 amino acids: CASSLDSRTDTQYF.

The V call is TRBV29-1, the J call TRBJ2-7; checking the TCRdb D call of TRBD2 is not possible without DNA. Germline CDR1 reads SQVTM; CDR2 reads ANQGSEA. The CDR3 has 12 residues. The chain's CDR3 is CSVEGLASELYF.

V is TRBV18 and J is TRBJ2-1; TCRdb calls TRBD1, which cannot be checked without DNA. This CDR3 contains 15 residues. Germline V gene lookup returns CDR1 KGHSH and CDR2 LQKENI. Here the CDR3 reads CASSPGTLAYNEQFF. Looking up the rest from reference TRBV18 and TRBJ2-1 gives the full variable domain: NAGVMQNPRHLVRRRGQEARLRCSPMKGHSHVYWYRQLPEEGLKFMVYLQKENIIDESGMPKERFSAEFPKEGPSILRIQQVVRGDSAAYFCASSPGTLAYNEQFFGPGTRLTVL.

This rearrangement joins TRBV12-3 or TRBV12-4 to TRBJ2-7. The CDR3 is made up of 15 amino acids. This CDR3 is CASSHEVGISYEQYF.

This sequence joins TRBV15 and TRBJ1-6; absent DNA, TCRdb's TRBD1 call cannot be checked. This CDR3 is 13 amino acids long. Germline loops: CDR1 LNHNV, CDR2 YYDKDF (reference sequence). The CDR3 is CASSGPVNSPLHF.

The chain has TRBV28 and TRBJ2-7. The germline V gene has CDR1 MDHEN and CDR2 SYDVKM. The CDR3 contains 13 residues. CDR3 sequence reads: CASSPRRIYEQYF. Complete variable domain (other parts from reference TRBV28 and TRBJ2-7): DVKVTQSSRYLVKRTGEKVFLECVQDMDHENMFWYRQDPGLGLRLIYFSYDVKMKEKGDIPEGYSVSREKKERFSLILESASTNQTSMYLCASSPRRIYEQYFGPGTRLTVT.

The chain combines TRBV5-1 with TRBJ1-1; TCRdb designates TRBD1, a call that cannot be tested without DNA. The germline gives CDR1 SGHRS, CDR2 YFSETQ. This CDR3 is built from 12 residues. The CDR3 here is CASRGGSPEAFF.

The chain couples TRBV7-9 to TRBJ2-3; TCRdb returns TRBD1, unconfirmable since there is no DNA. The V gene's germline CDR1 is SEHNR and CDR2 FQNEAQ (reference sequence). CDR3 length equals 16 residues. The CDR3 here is CASSSPGEDFTDTQYF.

Here the CDR3 reads CSVESQNSYEQYF. The V and J genes are TRBV29-1 and TRBJ2-7. Germline values: CDR1 SQVTM, CDR2 ANQGSEA. CDR3 length: 13 residues.

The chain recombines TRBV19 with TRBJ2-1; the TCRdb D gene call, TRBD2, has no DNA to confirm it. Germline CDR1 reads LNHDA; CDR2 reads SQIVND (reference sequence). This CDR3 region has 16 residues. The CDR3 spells CASSIVGLAHYNEQFF.

The CDR3 protein is CSARGEGTQMNTEAFF. The chain employs TRBV20-1 and TRBJ1-1. CDR1 DFQATT and CDR2 SNEGSKA come from the germline V gene (reference sequence). The CDR3 totals 16 residues.

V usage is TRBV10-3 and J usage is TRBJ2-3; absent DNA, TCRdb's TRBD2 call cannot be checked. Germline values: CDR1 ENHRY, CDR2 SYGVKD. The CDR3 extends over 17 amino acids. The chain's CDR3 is CAISDTKLAGSRNTQYF.

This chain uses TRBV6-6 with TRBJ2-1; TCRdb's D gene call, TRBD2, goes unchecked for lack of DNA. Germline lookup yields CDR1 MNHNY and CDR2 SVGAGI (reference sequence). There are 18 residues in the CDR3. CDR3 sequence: CASSPGLAGGPYYNEQFF.

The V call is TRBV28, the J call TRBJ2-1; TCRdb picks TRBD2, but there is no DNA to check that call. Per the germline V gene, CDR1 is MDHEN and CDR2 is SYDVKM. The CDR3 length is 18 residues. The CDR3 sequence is CASSLGVAGGPTYNEQFF.

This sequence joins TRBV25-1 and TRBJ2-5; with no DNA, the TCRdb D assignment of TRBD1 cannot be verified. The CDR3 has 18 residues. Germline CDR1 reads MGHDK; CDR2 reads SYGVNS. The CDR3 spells CASSELGGRGPVQETQYF.

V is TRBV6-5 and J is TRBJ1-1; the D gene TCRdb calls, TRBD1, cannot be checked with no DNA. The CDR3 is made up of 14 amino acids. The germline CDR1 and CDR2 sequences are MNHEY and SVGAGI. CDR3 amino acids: CASSYSSPTGRAFF.

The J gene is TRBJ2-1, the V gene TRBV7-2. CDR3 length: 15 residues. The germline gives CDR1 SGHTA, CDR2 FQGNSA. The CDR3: CASSFADSSYNEQFF.

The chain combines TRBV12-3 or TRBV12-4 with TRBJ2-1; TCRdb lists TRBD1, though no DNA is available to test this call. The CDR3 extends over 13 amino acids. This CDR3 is CASSDRGRDEQFF.

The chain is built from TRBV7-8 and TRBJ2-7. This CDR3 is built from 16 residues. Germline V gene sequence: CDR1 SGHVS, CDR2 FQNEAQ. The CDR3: CASSLALAESYYEQYF. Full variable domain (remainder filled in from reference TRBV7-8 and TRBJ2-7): GAGVSQSPRYKVAKRGQDVALRCDPISGHVSLFWYQQALGQGPEFLTYFQNEAQLDKSGLPSDRFFAERPEGSVSTLKIQRTQQEDSAVYLCASSLALAESYYEQYFGPGTRLTVT.

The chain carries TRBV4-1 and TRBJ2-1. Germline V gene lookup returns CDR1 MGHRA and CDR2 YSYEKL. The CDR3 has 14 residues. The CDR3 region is CASSPKEIYNEQFF.

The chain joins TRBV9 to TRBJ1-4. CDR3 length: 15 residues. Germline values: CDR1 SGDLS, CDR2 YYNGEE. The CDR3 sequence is CASSVSGSANEKLFF.

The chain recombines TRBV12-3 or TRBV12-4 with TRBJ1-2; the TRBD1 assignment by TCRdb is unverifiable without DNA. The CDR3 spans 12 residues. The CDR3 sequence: CASSYTLTDRTF.

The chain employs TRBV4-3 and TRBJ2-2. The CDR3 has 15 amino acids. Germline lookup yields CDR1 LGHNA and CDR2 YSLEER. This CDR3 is CASSQDPSYTGELFF.

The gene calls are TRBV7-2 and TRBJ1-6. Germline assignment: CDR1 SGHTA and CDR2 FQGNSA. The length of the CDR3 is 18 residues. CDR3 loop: CASSPREAARPTHSPLHF.

The CDR3 loop reads CASSPGSAGRETQYF. The J gene is TRBJ2-5, the V gene TRBV7-9; TCRdb outputs TRBD1, but without DNA this stays unchecked. The CDR3 covers 15 residues. Germline V gives CDR1 SEHNR, CDR2 FQNEAQ (reference sequence).

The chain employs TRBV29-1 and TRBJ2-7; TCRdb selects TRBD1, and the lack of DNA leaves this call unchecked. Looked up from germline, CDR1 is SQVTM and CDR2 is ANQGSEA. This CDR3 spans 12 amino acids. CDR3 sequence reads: CSAEGQGYEQYF.

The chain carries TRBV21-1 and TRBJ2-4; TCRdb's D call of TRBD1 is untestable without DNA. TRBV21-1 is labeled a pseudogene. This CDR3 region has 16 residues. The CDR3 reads CASSKVWGVSKNIQYF.

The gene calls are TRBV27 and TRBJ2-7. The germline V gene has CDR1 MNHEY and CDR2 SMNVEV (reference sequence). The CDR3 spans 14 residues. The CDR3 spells CASSHAGSSYEQYF.

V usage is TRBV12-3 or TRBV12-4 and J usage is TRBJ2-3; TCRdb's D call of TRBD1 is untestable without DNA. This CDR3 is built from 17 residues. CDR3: CASSPGIDTLSTDTQYF.

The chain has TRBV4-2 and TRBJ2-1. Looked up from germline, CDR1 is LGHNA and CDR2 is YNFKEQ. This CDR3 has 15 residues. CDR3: CASSQVASSYNEQFF.